Listed below are T cell receptor beta chains from one sample, sequenced in a study of vaccination and CD4 T cells after COVID-19. Their specific antigens are unknown. TCRdb called the PCR reads again in MiXCR, with one record for every CDR3 protein. The table includes 15,000 to 20,000 distinct CDR3 sequences, 55% detected once. The sequencing sample was made of CD4+ T cells from blood, cultured in vitro. These TCRs come from a human donor who had recovered from COVID-19. The CDR3 runs from the conserved cysteine through the conserved F or W. The D gene is left open where the match is weak. Clone size is shown for a subset of rows, as once, few, many or a class of expanded clone.

TRBV9	TRBJ1-1	-	TRBD1	CASSVEGANTEAFF	TGTGCCAGCAGCGTAGAGGGGGCGAACACTGAAGCTTTCTTT
TRBV20-1	TRBJ2-3	-	TRBD1	CSARDRGVSDTQYF	TGCAGTGCTCGCGACAGGGGGGTTTCAGATACGCAGTATTTT
TRBV27	TRBJ1-2	-	-	CASSLSGGVSYGYTF	TGTGCCAGCAGTTTATCGGGAGGGGTGAGCTATGGCTACACCTTC
TRBV28	TRBJ1-2	once	-	CASRLDGGWLDYGYTF	TGTGCCAGCAGACTGGACGGGGGGTGGTTAGACTATGGCTACACCTTC
TRBV20-1	TRBJ1-2	-	-	CSARQGGGYTF	TGCAGTGCTAGACAGGGTGGCGGCTACACCTTC
TRBV6-1	TRBJ1-3	-	-	CASSSGRSGNTIYF	TGTGCCAGCAGCTCAGGTCGCTCTGGAAACACCATATATTTT
TRBV12-3/TRBV12-4	TRBJ1-3	-	TRBD1	CASSSASPGTERNTIYF	TGTGCCAGCAGTTCCGCCTCCCCCGGGACAGAACGAAACACCATATATTTT
TRBV19	TRBJ2-1	-	-	CASSIWGLRDRFF	TGTGCCAGTAGTATATGGGGGCTGCGGGACCGGTTCTTC
TRBV10-3	TRBJ1-1	-	TRBD1	CAISEGTGLVKAFF	TGTGCCATCAGTGAGGGGACAGGGCTAGTTAAAGCTTTCTTT
TRBV7-9	TRBJ1-2	-	-	CASSLRTEEYGYTF	TGTGCCAGCAGCTTACGGACAGAAGAATATGGCTACACCTTC
TRBV6-2/TRBV6-3	TRBJ1-2	-	TRBD1	CASSARGQGGNYGYTF	TGTGCCAGCAGCGCCCGGGGACAGGGGGGCAACTATGGCTACACCTTC
TRBV12-3/TRBV12-4	TRBJ1-1	-	-	CASSFLGDGRRAFF	TGTGCCAGCAGTTTCTTGGGGGATGGCAGGAGGGCTTTCTTT
TRBV15	TRBJ2-3	few	TRBD1	CATSGVPGQGSDTQYF	TGTGCCACCAGCGGCGTCCCGGGACAGGGGTCAGATACGCAGTATTTT
TRBV7-2	TRBJ1-5	-	-	CASSTAGYSNQPQHF	TGTGCCAGCAGCACTGCGGGATATAGCAATCAGCCCCAGCATTTT
TRBV24-1	TRBJ2-1	once	-	CATSDPGHPYNEQFF	TGTGCCACCAGTGATCCAGGACACCCCTACAATGAGCAGTTCTTC
TRBV2	TRBJ1-5	-	-	CASSALGTGYNQPQHF	TGTGCCAGCAGTGCCCTAGGGACGGGATACAATCAGCCCCAGCATTTT
TRBV5-1	TRBJ1-6	-	-	CASSFQGDNSPLHF	TGCGCCAGCAGCTTTCAGGGCGATAATTCACCCCTCCACTTT
TRBV6-2/TRBV6-3	TRBJ1-1	-	-	CASTRQMNTEAFF	TGTGCCAGCACCCGACAGATGAACACTGAAGCTTTCTTT
TRBV7-2	TRBJ1-5	-	-	CASSLEAGSQHF	TGTGCCAGCAGCTTAGAGGCGGGGAGCCAGCATTTT
TRBV30	TRBJ2-3	-	TRBD2	CAWRLAGGPRTDTQYF	TGTGCCTGGAGACTAGCGGGAGGGCCGAGGACAGATACGCAGTATTTT
TRBV7-2	TRBJ1-1	-	-	CASSLTDGDTEAFF	TGTGCCAGCAGCTTAACCGACGGGGACACTGAAGCTTTCTTT
TRBV20-1	TRBJ2-7	-	TRBD1	CSAKRTGGAYEQYF	TGCAGTGCAAAAAGGACAGGGGGAGCCTACGAGCAGTACTTC
TRBV25-1	TRBJ1-2	-	-	CASREDGPGGGYTF	TGTGCCAGCAGGGAGGACGGCCCTGGTGGGGGCTACACCTTC
TRBV24-1	TRBJ1-1	few	TRBD1	CATSRGDVTTEAFF	TGTGCCACCAGCAGGGGGGACGTTACGACTGAAGCTTTCTTT
TRBV11-1	TRBJ2-3	-	-	CASSLLGGPTDTQYF	TGTGCCAGCAGCTTACTTGGGGGTCCCACAGATACGCAGTATTTT
TRBV6-5	TRBJ2-2	-	-	CASSYSFKGELFF	TGTGCCAGCAGTTACTCGTTTAAAGGGGAGCTGTTTTTT
TRBV20-1	TRBJ1-1	-	-	CSARLQGPEAFF	TGCAGTGCTAGACTACAGGGACCTGAAGCTTTCTTT
TRBV6-1	TRBJ2-2	-	TRBD1	CASIPGQGIGELFF	TGTGCCAGCATCCCGGGACAGGGAATCGGGGAGCTGTTTTTT
TRBV7-2	TRBJ2-7	-	-	CASSFFRQMNEQYF	TGTGCCAGCAGCTTTTTTAGACAGATGAACGAGCAGTACTTC
TRBV2	TRBJ1-5	few	-	CASSADGISNQPQHF	TGTGCCAGCAGCGCGGACGGGATTAGCAATCAGCCCCAGCATTTT
TRBV5-1	TRBJ2-5	once	-	CASSRDSVQETQYF	TGCGCCAGCAGTCGTGATAGCGTTCAAGAGACCCAGTACTTC
TRBV19	TRBJ2-2	-	-	CASRSGSITGELFF	TGTGCCAGTAGGTCCGGGTCTATAACCGGGGAGCTGTTTTTT
TRBV6-1	TRBJ1-1	-	TRBD1	CASSEALLDRVGLNTEAFF	TGTGCCAGCAGTGAAGCGCTTCTGGACAGGGTAGGGTTGAACACTGAAGCTTTCTTT
TRBV11-3	TRBJ1-6	-	-	CASSSQGSPLHF	TGTGCCAGCAGCTCCCAGGGTTCACCCCTCCACTTT
TRBV7-3	TRBJ2-7	-	TRBD2	CASSLSGTSGAYEQYF	TGTGCCAGCAGCTTGTCCGGGACTAGCGGAGCCTACGAGCAGTACTTC
TRBV20-1	TRBJ1-2	-	-	CITRGADYGYTF	TGCATCACCCGGGGCGCGGATTATGGCTACACCTTC
TRBV2	TRBJ2-5	once	-	CASRLSAGPETQYF	TGTGCCAGCAGGTTATCGGCGGGACCAGAGACCCAGTACTTC
TRBV9	TRBJ1-2	-	-	CASSASTGGYGYTF	TGTGCCAGCAGCGCGTCGACAGGTGGTTATGGCTACACCTTC
TRBV11-3	TRBJ2-1	few	-	CASSNTPEGGEQFF	TGTGCCAGCAGCAACACCCCCGAGGGCGGTGAGCAGTTCTTC
TRBV30	TRBJ1-2	few	-	CAWSPGSNYGYTF	TGTGCCTGGAGTCCGGGATCTAACTATGGCTACACCTTC
TRBV6-1	TRBJ1-1	-	-	CASNWEGTEAFF	TGTGCCAGCAATTGGGAGGGCACTGAAGCTTTCTTT